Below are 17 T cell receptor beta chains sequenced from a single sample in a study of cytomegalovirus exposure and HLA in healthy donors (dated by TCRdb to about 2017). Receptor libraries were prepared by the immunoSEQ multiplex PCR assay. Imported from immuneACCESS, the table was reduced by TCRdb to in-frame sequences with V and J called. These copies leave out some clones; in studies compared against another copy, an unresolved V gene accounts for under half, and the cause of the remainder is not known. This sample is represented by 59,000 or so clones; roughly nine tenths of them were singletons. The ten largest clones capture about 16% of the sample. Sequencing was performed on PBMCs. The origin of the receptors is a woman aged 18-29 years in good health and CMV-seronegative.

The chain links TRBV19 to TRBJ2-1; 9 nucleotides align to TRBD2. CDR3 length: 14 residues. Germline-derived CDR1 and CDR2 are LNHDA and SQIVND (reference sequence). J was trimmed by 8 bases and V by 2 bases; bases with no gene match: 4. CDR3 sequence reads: CASSISGGPYEQFF. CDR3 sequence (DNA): TGTGCCAGTAGTATAAGCGGGGGGCCCTATGAGCAGTTCTTC.

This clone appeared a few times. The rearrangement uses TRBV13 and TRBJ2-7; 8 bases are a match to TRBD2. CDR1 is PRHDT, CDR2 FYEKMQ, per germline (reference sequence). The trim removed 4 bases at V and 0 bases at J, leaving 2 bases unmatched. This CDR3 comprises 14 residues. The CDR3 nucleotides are TGTGCCAGCAGCTCTAGCGGGCTCTCCTACGAGCAGTACTTC. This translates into CASSSSGLSYEQYF.

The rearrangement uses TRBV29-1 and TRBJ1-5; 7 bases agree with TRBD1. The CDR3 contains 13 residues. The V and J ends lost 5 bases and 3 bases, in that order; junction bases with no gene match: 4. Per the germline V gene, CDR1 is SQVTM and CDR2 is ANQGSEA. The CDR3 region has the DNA TGCAGCGTTCTTACAGGGGTCAATCAGCCCCAGCATTTT. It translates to CSVLTGVNQPQHF.

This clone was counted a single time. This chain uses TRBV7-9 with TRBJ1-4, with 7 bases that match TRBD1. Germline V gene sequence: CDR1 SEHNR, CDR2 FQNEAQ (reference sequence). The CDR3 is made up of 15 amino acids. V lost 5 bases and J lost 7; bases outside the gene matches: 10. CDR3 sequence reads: CASSPPTGWGEKLFF. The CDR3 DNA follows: TGTGCCAGCAGCCCGCCGACAGGGTGGGGTGAAAAACTGTTTTTT.

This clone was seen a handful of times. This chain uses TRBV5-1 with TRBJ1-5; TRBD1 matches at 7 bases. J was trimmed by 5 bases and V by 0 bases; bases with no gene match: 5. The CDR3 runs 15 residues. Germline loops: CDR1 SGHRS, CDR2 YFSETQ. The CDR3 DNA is TGCGCCAGCAGCTTGGGGGGACAGATTTATCAGCCCCAGCATTTT. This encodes CASSLGGQIYQPQHF.

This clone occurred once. The CDR3 here is CASSTSDEKLFF. CDR3 bases: TGTGCCAGCAGCACATCCGATGAAAAACTGTTTTTT. This chain uses TRBV2 with TRBJ1-4, with D hard to call. CDR3 length: 12 residues. V lost 6 bases to trimming and J lost 6 bases, with 8 bases between them. Germline loops: CDR1 SNHLY, CDR2 FYNNEI.

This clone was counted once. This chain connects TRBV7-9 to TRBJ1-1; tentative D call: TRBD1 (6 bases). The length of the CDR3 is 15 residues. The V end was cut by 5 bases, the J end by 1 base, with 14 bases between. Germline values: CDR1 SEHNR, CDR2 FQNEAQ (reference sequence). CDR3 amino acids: CASSHFQGTNTEAFF. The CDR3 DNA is TGTGCCAGCAGCCACTTCCAGGGGACGAACACTGAAGCTTTCTTT.

The CDR3: CASTQELNTEAFF. For the CDR3, the DNA is TGTGCCAGCACTCAGGAACTGAACACTGAAGCTTTCTTT. The rearrangement joins TRBV6-1 to TRBJ1-1; D is unresolved. Germline CDR1 and CDR2: MNHNS and SASEGT. The CDR3 sequence is 13 residues long. With 7 bases removed from V and 0 bases from J, the gap between germline ends came to 9 bases.

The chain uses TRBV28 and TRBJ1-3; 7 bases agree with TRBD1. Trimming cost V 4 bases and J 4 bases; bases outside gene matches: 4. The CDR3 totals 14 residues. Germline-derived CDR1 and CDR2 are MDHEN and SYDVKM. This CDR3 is CASSSGDRGNTIYF. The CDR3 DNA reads TGTGCCAGCAGTTCGGGGGACAGAGGAAACACCATATATTTT.

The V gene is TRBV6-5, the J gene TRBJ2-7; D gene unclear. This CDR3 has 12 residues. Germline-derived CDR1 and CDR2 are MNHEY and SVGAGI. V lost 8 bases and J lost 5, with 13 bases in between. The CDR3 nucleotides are TGTGCCAGCCGGAGTCCCCTGAACGAGCAGTACTTC. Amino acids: CASRSPLNEQYF.

The CDR3 DNA follows: TGTGCCAGCAGCCAAATAGGACAGGGGGGGACTTTTGGAGGGTACGAGCAGTACTTC. Translating gives CASSQIGQGGTFGGYEQYF. This chain connects TRBV4-2 to TRBJ2-7; TRBD1 aligns across 10 bases. V was pared by 2 bases and J by 4 bases, with 17 bases of the junction left unmatched. CDR1 LGHNA and CDR2 YNFKEQ come from the germline V gene. The CDR3 consists of 19 residues.

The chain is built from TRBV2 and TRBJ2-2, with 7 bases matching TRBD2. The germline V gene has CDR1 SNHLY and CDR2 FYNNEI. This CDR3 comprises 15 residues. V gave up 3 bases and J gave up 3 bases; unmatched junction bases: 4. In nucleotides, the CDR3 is TGTGCCAGCAGTGAGGCGGGAGCGGACACCGGGGAGCTGTTTTTT. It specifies CASSEAGADTGELFF.

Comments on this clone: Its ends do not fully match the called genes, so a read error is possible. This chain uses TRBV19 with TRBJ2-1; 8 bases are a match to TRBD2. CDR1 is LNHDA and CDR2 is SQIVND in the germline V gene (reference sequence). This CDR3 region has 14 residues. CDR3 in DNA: TGTGCCAGTAGTACCGGGACTAGATACAGTGAGCAGTTCTTC. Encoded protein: CASSTGTRYSEQFF.

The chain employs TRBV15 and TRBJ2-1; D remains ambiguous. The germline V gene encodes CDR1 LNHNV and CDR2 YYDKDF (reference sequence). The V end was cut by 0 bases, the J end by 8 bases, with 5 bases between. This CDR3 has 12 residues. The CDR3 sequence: CATSRDFYEQFF. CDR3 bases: TGTGCCACCAGCAGAGATTTCTATGAGCAGTTCTTC.

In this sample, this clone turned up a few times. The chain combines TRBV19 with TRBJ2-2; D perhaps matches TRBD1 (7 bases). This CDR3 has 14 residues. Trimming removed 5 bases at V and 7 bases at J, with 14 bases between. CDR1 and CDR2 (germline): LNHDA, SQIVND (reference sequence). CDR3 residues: CASSPSGGNGELFF. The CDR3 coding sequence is TGTGCCAGTAGTCCCTCAGGGGGGAACGGGGAGCTGTTTTTT.

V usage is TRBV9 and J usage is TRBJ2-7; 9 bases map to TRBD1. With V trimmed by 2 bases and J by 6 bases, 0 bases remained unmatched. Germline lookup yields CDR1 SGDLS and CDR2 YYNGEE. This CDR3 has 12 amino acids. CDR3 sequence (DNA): TGTGCCAGCAGCGTGACAGGGGGCGAGCAGTACTTC. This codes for CASSVTGGEQYF.

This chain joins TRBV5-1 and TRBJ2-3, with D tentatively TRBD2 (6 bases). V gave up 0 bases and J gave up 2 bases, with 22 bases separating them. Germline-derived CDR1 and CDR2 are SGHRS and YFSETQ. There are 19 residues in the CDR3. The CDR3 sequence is CASSLDRLSSSEYTDTQYF. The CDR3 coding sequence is TGCGCCAGCAGCTTGGATCGGCTTTCTTCTAGCGAATACACAGATACGCAGTATTTT.